This TCR beta chain appears in the sequencing data of a study of control samples from healthy donors and cancer patients. This clone was observed a handful of times. Only in-frame clones appear in the TCRdb table, and some are missing; sequencing was by immunoSEQ multiplex PCR. The table includes about 160,000 clones, roughly 90% detected once. The CDR3 has 14 amino acids. Per germline, CDR1 LGHNA and CDR2 YNFKEQ. Trimming shortened V by 1 base and J by 2 bases, and 9 bases separated the two germline ends. Sequenced material: blood. This clonotype was obtained from a man in his thirties or forties in good health. The gene calls are TRBV4-2 and TRBJ2-7; D not resolved. In DNA, the CDR3 is TGTGCCAGCAGCCAAGGCGACTGGACCTACGAGCAGTACTTC. Residues: CASSQGDWTYEQYF.